This TCR beta chain emerged from a study of OX40 agonist ivuxolimab in advanced cancers. Across the whole study: People in dose escalation had one of these cancers: hepatocellular carcinoma, melanoma, renal cell or head and neck cancer. Partial responses were achieved by three patients, one with hepatocellular carcinoma and two with cutaneous melanoma.

The length of the CDR3 is 16 residues. Trimming shortened V by 4 bases and J by 2 bases, and 12 bases separated the two germline ends. Germline CDR1 MNHEY, CDR2 SVGAGI. Repertoires were generated with immunoSEQ multiplex PCR, while TCRdb's copy carries only in-frame clones and drops some. The sample has about 52,000 clones, less than 90% seen once. The material sequenced was CD4+ or CD8+ T cells sorted from blood, taken in a trial of the OX40 agonist ivuxolimab. The V call is TRBV6-5, the J call TRBJ1-6, with D possibly being TRBD1 (5 bases). The receptor's source is an adult with an advanced solid tumor such as melanoma, head and neck, liver or kidney cancer. The CDR3 nucleotides read TGTGCCAGCAGTTTCCAACAGGCAGCCTATAATTCACCCCTCCACTTT. As protein: CASSFQQAAYNSPLHF.